A selection of T cell receptor beta chains follows, all from one sample in a study of beta chain features in type 1 diabetes. Here immunoSEQ multiplex PCR was the method, and the copy in TCRdb shows in-frame clones only, minus some. This sample has a few hundred thousand clones, with about 14% found just once. The sequencing input was naive CD4+ T cells from blood. These receptors came from a young woman with type 1 diabetes. The CDR3 runs from the conserved cysteine through the conserved F or W. Clone size is given for some rows only: seen once, a few or many times, or a class if the clone is expanded.

>TRBV9|TRBJ1-1|.
CASRGDTEAFF
>TRBV18|TRBJ1-5|.
CASSPTSRDRQPQHF
>TRBV4-1|TRBJ2-7|.
CASSRIAGVSYEQYF
>TRBV7-9|TRBJ1-1|.
CASSLSAGRDTEAFF
>TRBV4-3|TRBJ2-2|.
CASSPTSWGPVTGELFF
>TRBV9|TRBJ2-2|.
CASSVGGGWDRNTGELFF
>TRBV29-1|TRBJ2-6|.
CSARAPGANVLTF
>TRBV18|TRBJ2-7|.
CASSPGQGSSYEQYF
>TRBV30|TRBJ2-5|.
CAGTGGLEETQYF
>TRBV11-2|TRBJ2-5|.
CASSLGGTGRETQYF
>TRBV25-1|TRBJ2-1|.
CASSDGREDEQFF
>TRBV7-2|TRBJ2-3|few
CASQRRGTDTQYF
>TRBV11-2|TRBJ2-1|.
CASSSHRGARFNEQFF
>TRBV11-2|TRBJ1-2|.
CASSLAGGYTF
>TRBV11-2|TRBJ2-7|few
CASSLRTGDSDEQYF
>TRBV7-9|TRBJ2-7|few
CASSPGQGESNEQYF
>TRBV7-9|TRBJ1-5|.
CASLISDQPQHF
>TRBV9|TRBJ1-1|.
CASSVGHQKTEAFF
>TRBV2|TRBJ2-7|few
CASSGGRGTPYEQYF
>TRBV19|TRBJ2-1|few
CASSRDRGQAYNEQFF
>TRBV7-2|TRBJ2-4|.
CASGQHGTSFNIQYF
>TRBV4-1|TRBJ2-7|.
CASSQPIAGAYEQYF
>TRBV15|TRBJ1-5|.
CATSSNRNSNQPQHF
>TRBV9|TRBJ2-1|.
CASSSRTSGLEQFF
>TRBV19|TRBJ1-2|.
CASTQEGTGSYGYTF
>TRBV5-1|TRBJ2-3|few
CASSLGGGVTSTDTQYF
>TRBV5-1|TRBJ2-3|.
CASKPGGTDTQYF
>TRBV7-2|TRBJ1-2|.
CASSPGPSHGQGMGGYTF
>TRBV2|TRBJ2-1|few
CASRQGSYNEQFF
>TRBV30|TRBJ1-2|.
CAWNVGGSYGYTF
>TRBV29-1|TRBJ1-1|few
CSVEETENTEAFF
>TRBV7-9|TRBJ1-4|.
CASSFGPGINEKLFF
>TRBV29-1|TRBJ1-1|.
CSVARQGNTEAFF
>TRBV7-8|TRBJ2-1|.
CASSLAGGRGSYNEQFF
>TRBV7-7|TRBJ2-7|.
CASSRTDYSEQYF
>TRBV7-9|TRBJ1-2|few
CASSLTFGYTF
>TRBV29-1|TRBJ1-2|.
CSVEQGWQYGYTF
>TRBV20-1|TRBJ2-3|.
CTGSTDTQYF
>TRBV28|TRBJ2-3|.
CASILRGSRTGPTDTQYF
>TRBV28|TRBJ2-1|.
CASEEGLVAGGYNEQFF
>TRBV5-6|TRBJ1-1|few
CASSLGQPSGAFF
>TRBV27|TRBJ2-1|few
CASSPLAGGSNNEQFF
>TRBV9|TRBJ2-5|few
CASSGDRYQETQYF
>TRBV5-6|TRBJ1-1|.
CASSLGSGPRRAFF
>TRBV7-2|TRBJ2-1|few
CASSLKGGSGPSYNEQFF